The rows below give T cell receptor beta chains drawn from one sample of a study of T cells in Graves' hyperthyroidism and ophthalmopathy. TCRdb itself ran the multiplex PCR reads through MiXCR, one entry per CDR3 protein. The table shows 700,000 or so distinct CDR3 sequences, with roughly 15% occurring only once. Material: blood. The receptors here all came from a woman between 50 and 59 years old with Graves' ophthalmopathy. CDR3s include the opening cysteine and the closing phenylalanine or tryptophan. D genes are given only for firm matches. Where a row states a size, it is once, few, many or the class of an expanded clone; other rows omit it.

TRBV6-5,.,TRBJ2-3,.,CASSYSEDNRQYF,TGTGCCAGCAGTTACTCTGAGGACAATCGGCAGTATTTT
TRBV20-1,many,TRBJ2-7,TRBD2,CSVSGGPSYEQYF,TGCAGTGTTTCGGGAGGGCCTTCCTACGAGCAGTACTTC
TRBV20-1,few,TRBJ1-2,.,CSATHRENYGYTF,TGCAGTGCTACCCACCGGGAGAACTATGGCTACACCTTC
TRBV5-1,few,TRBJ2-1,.,CASSLNTGNAEQFF,TGCGCCAGCAGCTTAAACACAGGGAATGCTGAGCAGTTCTTC
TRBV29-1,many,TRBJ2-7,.,CSVYVGNEQYF,TGCAGCGTGTACGTGGGGAACGAGCAGTACTTC
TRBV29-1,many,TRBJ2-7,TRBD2,CSPRPVLAGANYEQYF,TGCAGCCCGCGGCCGGTTCTAGCGGGAGCTAACTACGAGCAGTACTTC
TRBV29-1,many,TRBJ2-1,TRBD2,CSVEGLAIDGYEQFF,TGCAGCGTTGAGGGACTAGCTATAGATGGATATGAGCAGTTCTTC
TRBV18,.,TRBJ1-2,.,CASSPDENYGYTF,TGTGCCAGCTCACCGGACGAAAACTATGGCTACACCTTC
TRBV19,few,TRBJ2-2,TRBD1,CASTTGQGAFRELFF,TGTGCCAGTACCACCGGACAGGGGGCGTTTCGGGAGCTGTTTTTT
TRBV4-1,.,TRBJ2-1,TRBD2,CASSEPGTSVNNEQFF,TGCGCCAGCAGCGAGCCCGGGACTAGCGTCAACAATGAGCAGTTCTTC
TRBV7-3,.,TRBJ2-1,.,CASSLMSTAEQFF,TGTGCCAGCAGCTTAATGTCCACCGCTGAGCAGTTCTTC
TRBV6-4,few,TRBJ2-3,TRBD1,CASSPDRAGDTQYF,TGTGCCAGCAGCCCGGACAGGGCAGGAGATACGCAGTATTTT
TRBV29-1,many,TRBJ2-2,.,CSVERGINTGELFF,TGCAGCGTTGAGCGCGGGATAAACACCGGGGAGCTGTTTTTT
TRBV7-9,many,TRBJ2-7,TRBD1,CASSSTGSPYGQYF,TGTGCCAGCAGCTCGACAGGGTCCCCCTACGGGCAGTACTTC
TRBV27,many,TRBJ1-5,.,CASSLNRNQPQHF,TGTGCCAGCAGTTTAAATAGGAATCAGCCCCAGCATTTT
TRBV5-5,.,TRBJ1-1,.,CASSLFTVPNTEAFF,TGTGCCAGCAGCTTGTTCACAGTTCCGAACACTGAAGCTTTCTTT
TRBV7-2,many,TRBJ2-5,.,CASSLNRASGVETQYF,TGTGCCAGCAGCTTAAACAGGGCATCAGGCGTGGAGACCCAGTACTTC
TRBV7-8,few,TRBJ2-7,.,CASSLADYTYEQYF,TGTGCCAGCAGCTTAGCCGACTACACCTACGAGCAGTACTTC
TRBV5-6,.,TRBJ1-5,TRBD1,CASSLNRGMGNQPQHF,TGTGCCAGCAGCCTTAACAGGGGAATGGGCAATCAGCCCCAGCATTTT
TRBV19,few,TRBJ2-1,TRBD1,CASSDRANEQFF,TGTGCCAGTAGTGACAGGGCCAATGAGCAGTTCTTC
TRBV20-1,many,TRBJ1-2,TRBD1,CSANDRGNYGYTF,TGCAGTGCCAACGACAGGGGAAACTATGGCTACACCTTC